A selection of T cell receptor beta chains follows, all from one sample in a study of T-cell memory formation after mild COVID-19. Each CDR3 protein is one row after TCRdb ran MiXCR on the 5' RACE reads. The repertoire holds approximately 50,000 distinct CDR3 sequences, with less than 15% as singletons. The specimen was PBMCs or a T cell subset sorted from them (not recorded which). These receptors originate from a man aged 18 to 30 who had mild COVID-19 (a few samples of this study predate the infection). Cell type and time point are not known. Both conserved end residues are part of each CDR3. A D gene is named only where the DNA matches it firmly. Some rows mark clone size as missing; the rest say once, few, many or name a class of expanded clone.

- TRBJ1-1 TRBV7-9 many TGTGCCAGCAGCTTAGATGGAGGTGCTGAAGCTTTCTTT CASSLDGGAEAFF
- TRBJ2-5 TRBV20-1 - TGCAGTGCCGGACCAGGGACCATCCAAGAGACCCAGTACTTC CSAGPGTIQETQYF
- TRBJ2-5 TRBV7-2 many TGTGCCACCAAAGCCTCCCTACCCCAAGAGACCCAGTACTTC CATKASLPQETQYF
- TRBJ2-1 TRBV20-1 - TGCAGTGCTAGTGCACAGGGCTACAATGAGCAGTTCTTC CSASAQGYNEQFF
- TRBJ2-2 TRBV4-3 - TGCGCCAGCAGCCAAGAATCTAGGTGGAAAAACACCGGGGAGCTGTTTTTT CASSQESRWKNTGELFF
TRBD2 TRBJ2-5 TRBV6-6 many TGTGCCAGCAGCCTAGCGGGGGGGCAAGAGACCCAGTACTTC CASSLAGGQETQYF
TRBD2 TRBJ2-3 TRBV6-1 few TGTGCCAGCAGTGAAGCCGGCGGGGGGGTCACAGATACGCAGTATTTT CASSEAGGGVTDTQYF
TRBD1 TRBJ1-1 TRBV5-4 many TGTGCCAGCAGCTCTGTACCGGGACAGGAAGCTTTCTTT CASSSVPGQEAFF
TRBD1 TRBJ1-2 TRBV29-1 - TGCAGCGTTGCCTCGGACAGGTTTAGAGGTCGGAACTATGGCTACACCTTC CSVASDRFRGRNYGYTF
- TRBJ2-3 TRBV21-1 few TGTGCCAGCCCGGGGTATACGCAGTATTTT CASPGYTQYF
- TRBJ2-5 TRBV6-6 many TGTGCCAGCACCCGACCCATGGAGACCCAGTACTTC CASTRPMETQYF
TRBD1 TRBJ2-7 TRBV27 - TGTGCCAGCAGTCACGGACAGGGTACCGAGTACTTC CASSHGQGTEYF
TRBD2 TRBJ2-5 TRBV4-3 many TGCGCCAGCAGCCAAGATCCGAGGGAGGGGGAGACCCAGTACTTC CASSQDPREGETQYF
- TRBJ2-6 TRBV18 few TGTGCCAGCTCACCACTGGGGACTGGGGCCAACGTCCTGACTTTC CASSPLGTGANVLTF
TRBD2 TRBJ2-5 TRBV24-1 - TGTGCCACCAGCGCCCTTCTAGCGGACCAAGAGACCCAGTACTTC CATSALLADQETQYF
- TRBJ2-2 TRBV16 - TGTGCCAGCAGCCGAAGTCTCAACAGGGACTACACCGGGGAGCTGTTTTTT CASSRSLNRDYTGELFF
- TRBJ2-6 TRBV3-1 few TGTGCCAGCAGCCAAGATCTGGGGGCGTGGGCCAACGTCCTGACTTTC CASSQDLGAWANVLTF
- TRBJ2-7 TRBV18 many TGTGCCAGCTCACCACCTTACACCTCCTACGAGCAGTACTTC CASSPPYTSYEQYF
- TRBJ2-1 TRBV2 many TGTGCCAGCCTAGCGCTAAACTCCTACAATGAGCAGTTCTTC CASLALNSYNEQFF
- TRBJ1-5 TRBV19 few TGTGCCAGTAGCGATAGTCGGGGAAGCAATCAGCCCCAGCATTTT CASSDSRGSNQPQHF
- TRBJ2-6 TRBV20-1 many TGCAGTGCTAGAGATACCCAGGCCAACGTCCTGACTTTC CSARDTQANVLTF
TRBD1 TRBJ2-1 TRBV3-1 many TGTGCCAGCAGCCATGGGGACAGGGACTACAATGAGCAGTTCTTC CASSHGDRDYNEQFF
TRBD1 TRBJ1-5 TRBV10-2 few TGCGCCAGCAGGGAACAGGGGATCGGATTTGGCCGAAAAAATCAGCCCCAGCATTTT CASREQGIGFGRKNQPQHF
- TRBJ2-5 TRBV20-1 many TGCAGTGCTAGAGGTCCGGAGACCCAGTACTTC CSARGPETQYF